This T cell receptor (beta chain) was identified in a study of T cell repertoires in cytomegalovirus infection. V was cut by 1 base and J by 2 bases, with 14 bases left in between. The V gene's germline CDR1 is LGHDT and CDR2 YNNKEL (reference sequence). The CDR3 covers 16 residues. Points from the study as a whole: Pooled public TCR beta family frequency picked out CMV carriers with the relevant HLA. The ex vivo response was dominated by HLA-C-restricted CMV-specific TCR beta clonotypes.

With respect to this clonotype: Antigen unknown.

TCRdb itself ran the reads through MiXCR, one entry per CDR3 protein. The sample includes approximately 490,000 distinct CDR3 sequences, 11% of them seen just once. This clonotype was obtained from a human donor in good health (CMV status not recorded). Some clones in this sample may be carry-over from other donors' samples. The material sequenced was PBMCs. V usage is TRBV3-1 and J usage is TRBJ1-2; D gene ambiguous. CDR3 nucleotide sequence: TGTGCCAGCAGCCAAGGGACGGACGGATCCAACTATGGCTACACCTTC. Translation: CASSQGTDGSNYGYTF. The full variable domain, its missing parts supplied by reference TRBV3-1 and TRBJ1-2, is DTAVSQTPKYLVTQMGNDKSIKCEQNLGHDTMYWYKQDSKKFLKIMFSYNNKELIINETVPNRFSPKSPDKAHLNLHINSLELGDSAVYFCASSQGTDGSNYGYTFGSGTRLTVV.